These 17 T cell receptor beta chains came from one sample sequenced in a study of blood T cell repertoires in COVID-19. The assay was immunoSEQ multiplex PCR, and TCRdb's table has in-frame clones only and misses some. The data show some 150,000 clones, around 82% seen once. The sample taken for sequencing was peripheral blood. The receptors were sampled from a man aged 55-75 years with COVID-19, enrolled during active disease.

The rearrangement joins TRBV6-5 to TRBJ2-3, with D maybe TRBD2 (5 bases). The CDR3 runs to 12 residues. V shed 5 bases and J shed 5 bases, with 8 bases lying between them. Germline V lookup: CDR1 MNHEY, CDR2 SVGAGI. The CDR3 here is CASSHEGDTQYF. The CDR3 nucleotides read TGTGCCAGCAGTCACGAGGGAGATACGCAGTATTTT.

The rearrangement joins TRBV25-1 to TRBJ1-1; perhaps TRBD1 as D (5 bases). Germline-derived CDR1 and CDR2 are MGHDK and SYGVNS. This CDR3 is built from 15 residues. Trimming left V 7 bases short and J 2 bases short, with 17 bases between. CDR3 DNA sequence: TGTGCCAGCACGACGGGGGGTTACAAAAACACTGAAGCTTTCTTT. The encoded protein is CASTTGGYKNTEAFF.

This chain joins TRBV18 and TRBJ1-3; tentative D call: TRBD1 (5 bases). V lost 6 bases to trimming and J lost 0 bases, with 21 bases between them. The CDR3 spans 18 residues. Germline CDR1 KGHSH, CDR2 LQKENI. CDR3 amino acids: CASSRSTTRQFSGNTIYF. CDR3 DNA sequence: TGTGCCAGCTCCCGAAGCACGACACGACAGTTCTCTGGAAACACCATATATTTT.

The gene calls are TRBV21-1 and TRBJ1-2; the D segment call TRBD1 is taken from the table without a DNA check. TRBV21-1 is recorded as a pseudogene. The CDR3 is 16 amino acids. The DNA of the CDR3 is TGTGCCAGCAGCCGACGGGCCCAGACAGCCAACTATGGCTACACCTTC. Its translation: CASSRRAQTANYGYTF.

The chain combines TRBV10-3 with TRBJ1-2; D may be TRBD1 (6 bases). The CDR3 consists of 14 residues. Germline CDR1 reads ENHRY; CDR2 reads SYGVKD. Trimming shortened V by 7 bases and J by 2 bases, and 14 bases separated the two germline ends. CDR3 region: CAINPTGPNYGYTF. In DNA, the CDR3 is TGTGCCATCAACCCGACAGGACCGAACTATGGCTACACCTTC.

The CDR3 coding sequence is TGTGCCAGCAGTATACGAGGAGAGCAGTACTTC. This gives the protein CASSIRGEQYF. The chain recombines TRBV6-5 with TRBJ2-7; no clear D. This CDR3 is built from 11 residues. CDR1 MNHEY and CDR2 SVGAGI come from the germline V gene. The V gene lost 5 bases and the J gene lost 7 bases, with 9 bases spanning the gap.

The chain links TRBV27 to TRBJ2-7; possibly TRBD2 for D (6 bases). The V and J ends lost 2 bases and 2 bases respectively, with 13 bases between them. The CDR3 is 15 amino acids. CDR1 MNHEY and CDR2 SMNVEV come from the germline V gene (reference sequence). Here the CDR3 DNA reads TGTGCCAGCAGTTTAAGGCCTAGCGTGCCCTACGAGCAGTACTTC. This sequence encodes CASSLRPSVPYEQYF.

The chain has TRBV6-5 and TRBJ2-1; 10 bases fit TRBD2. Germline V gene sequence: CDR1 MNHEY, CDR2 SVGAGI. The CDR3 runs 13 residues. Losses at the gene ends were 7 bases for V and 8 bases for J; bases not matched to a gene: 5. CDR3 protein: CASKWLAGDEQFF. The CDR3 coding sequence is TGTGCCAGCAAGTGGCTAGCGGGGGATGAGCAGTTCTTC.

This chain links TRBV29-1 with TRBJ2-4; the D gene is possibly TRBD1 (5 bases). Trimming took off 2 bases at V and 6 bases at J, with 11 bases between the two ends. In germline, CDR1 is SQVTM, CDR2 ANQGSEA. The CDR3 length is 13 residues. This CDR3 is CSVERQGRNIQYF. CDR3 nucleotide sequence: TGCAGCGTTGAAAGGCAGGGCAGAAACATTCAGTACTTC.

This chain connects TRBV4-3 to TRBJ2-1; 10 positions agree with TRBD2. The CDR3 has 18 residues. J gave up 7 bases and V 3 bases, and 15 bases lay outside the gene matches. The germline V gene has CDR1 LGHNA and CDR2 YSLEER. CDR3 sequence reads: CASSHQPPSGRASNEQFF. In DNA, the CDR3 is TGCGCCAGCAGCCACCAACCCCCAAGCGGGAGGGCCAGTAATGAGCAGTTCTTC.

The rearrangement joins TRBV4-3 to TRBJ2-1; D gene unclear. This CDR3 is built from 15 residues. Trimming took off 0 bases at V and 4 bases at J, with 10 bases between the two ends. CDR1 is LGHNA, CDR2 YSLEER, per germline. CDR3 DNA sequence: TGCGCCAGCAGCCAAGATTCCGCGGAGTACAATGAGCAGTTCTTC. It encodes CASSQDSAEYNEQFF.

The chain uses TRBV30 and TRBJ2-1; no clear D. The CDR3 totals 13 residues. V was shortened by 2 bases and J by 9 bases, with 14 bases between the two germline ends. The germline V gene has CDR1 GTSNPN and CDR2 SVGIG (reference sequence). The CDR3 loop is CAWSRQFEREQFF. In DNA form, the CDR3 reads TGTGCCTGGAGTAGGCAATTTGAGCGTGAGCAGTTCTTC.

Written as DNA, the CDR3 is TGTGCCAGCAGCTCCCGACGCGCTACCAGGGATACGCAGTATTTT. It codes for CASSSRRATRDTQYF. The rearrangement uses TRBV5-8 and TRBJ2-3; no firm D call. Trimming removed 3 bases at V and 6 bases at J, with 17 bases between. The CDR3 has 15 residues. Per germline, CDR1 SGHTS and CDR2 YDEGEE.

The V gene is TRBV11-3, the J gene TRBJ1-3; 7 positions match TRBD1. In germline, CDR1 is SGHNT, CDR2 YENEEA. This CDR3 spans 16 amino acids. J lost 0 bases, V lost 3 bases, and 5 bases had no gene match. CDR3 residues: CASSFRQGASGNTIYF. Here the CDR3 DNA reads TGTGCCAGCAGCTTCAGACAGGGAGCCTCTGGAAACACCATATATTTT.

The chain joins TRBV19 to TRBJ2-3, with TRBD1 matching over 9 bases. Germline loops: CDR1 LNHDA, CDR2 SQIVND (reference sequence). V shed 3 bases, J shed 6 bases, and the junction held 16 bases outside the gene matches. CDR3 length: 18 amino acids. The CDR3 loop is CASSMVPYTGGPSDTQYF. CDR3 DNA: TGTGCCAGTAGTATGGTCCCGTATACAGGGGGCCCTAGCGATACGCAGTATTTT.

The chain is built from TRBV18 and TRBJ2-5; 9 bases align to TRBD2. The V and J ends lost 2 bases and 5 bases, in that order; junction bases with no gene match: 3. The CDR3 is 14 residues long. Germline values: CDR1 KGHSH, CDR2 LQKENI. CDR3 sequence (DNA): TGTGCCAGCTCACCAATTAGCGGGAGCGAGACCCAGTACTTC. This translates into CASSPISGSETQYF.

This sequence joins TRBV27 and TRBJ2-3; possibly TRBD1 for D (6 bases). Looked up from germline, CDR1 is MNHEY and CDR2 is SMNVEV (reference sequence). This CDR3 has 12 residues. With 4 bases removed from V and 4 bases from J, the gap between germline ends came to 6 bases. The CDR3 DNA sequence: TGTGCCAGCAGTTACAGGGCAGATACGCAGTATTTT. This translates into CASSYRADTQYF.